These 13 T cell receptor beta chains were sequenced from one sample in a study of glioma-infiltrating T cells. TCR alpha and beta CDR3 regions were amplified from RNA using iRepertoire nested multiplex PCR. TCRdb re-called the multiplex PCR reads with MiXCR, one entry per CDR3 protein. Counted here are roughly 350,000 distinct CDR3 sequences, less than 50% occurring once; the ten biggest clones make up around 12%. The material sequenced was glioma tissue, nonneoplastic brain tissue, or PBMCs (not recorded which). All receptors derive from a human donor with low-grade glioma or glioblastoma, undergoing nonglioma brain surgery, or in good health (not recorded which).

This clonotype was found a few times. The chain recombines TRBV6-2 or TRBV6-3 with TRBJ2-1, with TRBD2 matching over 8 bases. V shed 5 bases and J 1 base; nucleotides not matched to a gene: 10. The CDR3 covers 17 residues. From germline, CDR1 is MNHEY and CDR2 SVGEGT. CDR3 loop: CASSRLPSGGSYNEQFF. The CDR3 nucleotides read TGTGCCAGCAGTCGTCTCCCCAGCGGGGGTTCCTACAATGAGCAGTTCTTC.

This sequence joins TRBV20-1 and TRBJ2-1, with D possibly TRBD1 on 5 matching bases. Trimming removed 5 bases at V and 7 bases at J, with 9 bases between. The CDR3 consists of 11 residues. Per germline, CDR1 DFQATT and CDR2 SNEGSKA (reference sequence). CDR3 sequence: CSASRTNEQFF. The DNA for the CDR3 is TGCAGTGCTTCCCGGACAAATGAGCAGTTCTTC.

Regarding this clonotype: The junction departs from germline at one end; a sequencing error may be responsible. CDR3 in amino acids: CASRTRRTNEKPFF. The DNA for the CDR3 is TGTGCCAGCAGGACCAGACGAACTAATGAAAAACCGTTTTTT. This rearrangement joins TRBV6-1 to TRBJ1-4; D ambiguous. CDR1 and CDR2 from the germline V gene are MNHNS and SASEGT. This CDR3 is built from 14 residues.

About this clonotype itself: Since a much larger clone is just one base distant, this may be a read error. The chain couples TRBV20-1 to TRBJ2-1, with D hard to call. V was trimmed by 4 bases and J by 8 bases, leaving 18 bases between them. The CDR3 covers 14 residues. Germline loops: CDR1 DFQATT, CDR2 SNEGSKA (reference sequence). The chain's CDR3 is CSAIPTEDHDEQFF. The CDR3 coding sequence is TGCAGTGCTATCCCGACTGAGGACCACGATGAGCAGTTCTTC.

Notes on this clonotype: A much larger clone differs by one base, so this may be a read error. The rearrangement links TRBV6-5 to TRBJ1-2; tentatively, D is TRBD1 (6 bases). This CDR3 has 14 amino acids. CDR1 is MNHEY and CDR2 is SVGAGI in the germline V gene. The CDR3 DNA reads TGTACCAGCAGTTACGCGGTGGGGGCGAGTGGCTACACCTTC. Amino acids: CTSSYAVGASGYTF.

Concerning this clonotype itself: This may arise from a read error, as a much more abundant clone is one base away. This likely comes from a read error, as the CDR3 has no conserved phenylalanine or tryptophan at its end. The CDR3: CSAREVLDNEQFL. DNA for the CDR3: TGCAGTGCTAGAGAGGTCCTCGACAATGAGCAGTTCTTA. This chain joins TRBV20-1 and TRBJ2-1; no clear D gene. V was shortened by 0 bases and J by 5 bases, with 8 bases between the two germline ends. Germline-derived CDR1 and CDR2 are DFQATT and SNEGSKA (reference sequence). This CDR3 is 13 amino acids long.

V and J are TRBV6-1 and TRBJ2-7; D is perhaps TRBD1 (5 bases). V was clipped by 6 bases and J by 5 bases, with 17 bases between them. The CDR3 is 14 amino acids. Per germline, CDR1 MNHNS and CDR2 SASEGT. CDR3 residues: CASSPRAGKDEQYF. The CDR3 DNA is TGTGCCAGCAGCCCCCGGGCAGGGAAAGACGAGCAGTACTTC.

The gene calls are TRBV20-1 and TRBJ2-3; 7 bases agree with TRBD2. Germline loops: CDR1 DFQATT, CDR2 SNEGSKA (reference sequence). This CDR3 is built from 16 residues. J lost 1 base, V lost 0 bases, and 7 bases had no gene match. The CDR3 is CSARDGSSGRTDTQYF. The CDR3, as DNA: TGCAGTGCTAGAGATGGGTCTAGCGGCCGCACAGATACGCAGTATTTT.

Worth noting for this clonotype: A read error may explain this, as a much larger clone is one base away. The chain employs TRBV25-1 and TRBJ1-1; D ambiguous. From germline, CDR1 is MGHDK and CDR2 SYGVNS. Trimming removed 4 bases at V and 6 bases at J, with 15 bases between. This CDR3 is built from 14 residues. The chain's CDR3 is CASSVAGSFAEAFF. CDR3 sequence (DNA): TGTGCCAGCAGTGTCGCCGGGTCCTTCGCTGAAGCTTTCTTT.

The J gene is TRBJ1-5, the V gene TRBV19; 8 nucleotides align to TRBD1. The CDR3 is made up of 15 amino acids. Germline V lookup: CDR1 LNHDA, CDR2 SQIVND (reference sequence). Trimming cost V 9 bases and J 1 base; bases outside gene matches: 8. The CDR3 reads CASGDRQGSNQPQHF. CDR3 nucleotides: TGTGCCAGCGGCGATAGACAGGGGAGCAATCAGCCCCAGCATTTT.

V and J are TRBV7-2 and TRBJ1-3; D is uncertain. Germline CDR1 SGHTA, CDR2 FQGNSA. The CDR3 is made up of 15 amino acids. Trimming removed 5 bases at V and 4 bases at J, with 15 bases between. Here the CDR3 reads CASSPDWGRGNTIYF. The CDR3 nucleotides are TGTGCCAGCAGCCCTGACTGGGGAAGGGGAAACACCATATATTTT. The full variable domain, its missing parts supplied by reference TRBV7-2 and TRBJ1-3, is GAGVSQSPSNKVTEKGKDVELRCDPISGHTALYWYRQSLGQGLEFLIYFQGNSAPDKSGLPSDRFSAERTGGSVSTLTIQRTQQEDSAVYLCASSPDWGRGNTIYFGEGSWLTVV.

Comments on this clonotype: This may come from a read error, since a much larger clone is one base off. The CDR3 loop reads CASSSHGGTSGYWISYNEQFF. CDR3 sequence (DNA): TGTGCCAGCAGCTCCCACGGGGGGACTAGCGGTTACTGGATCTCCTACAATGAGCAGTTCTTC. The rearrangement uses TRBV27 and TRBJ2-1; 11 bases agree with TRBD2. The CDR3 is made up of 21 amino acids. CDR1 and CDR2 from the germline V gene are MNHEY and SMNVEV (reference sequence). V lost 6 bases to trimming and J lost 0 bases; unmatched junction nucleotides: 19.

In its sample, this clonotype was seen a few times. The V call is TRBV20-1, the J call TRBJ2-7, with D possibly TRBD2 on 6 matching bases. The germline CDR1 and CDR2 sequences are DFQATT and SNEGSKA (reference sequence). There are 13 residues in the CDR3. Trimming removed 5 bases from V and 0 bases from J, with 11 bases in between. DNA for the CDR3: TGCAGTGCTGGGGACTCCCGCTCCTACGAGCAGTACTTC. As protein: CSAGDSRSYEQYF.